These 9 T cell receptor beta chains share one sample of origin, sequenced in a study of vaccination and CD4 T cells after COVID-19. These receptors' targets are unknown. The Oncomine TCR Beta short-read assay sequenced DNA from cultured CD4+ T cells. TCRdb used MiXCR to reprocess the PCR reads, holding one entry per CDR3 protein. In the table there are about 15,000 distinct CDR3 sequences, around 50% of which are singletons. Treatment in this sample: approximately nine-day PBMC culture with coronavirus spike peptide pools or control peptides (ViraFEST assay). The sample comprised CD4+ T cells from blood, cultured in vitro. These TCRs come from a human donor who had recovered from COVID-19.

The chain employs TRBV7-6 and TRBJ2-3; 8 nucleotides align to TRBD2. With 0 bases clipped from V and 0 bases from J, the junction kept 11 bases outside the gene matches. The V gene's germline CDR1 is SGHVS and CDR2 FNYEAQ. This CDR3 has 19 amino acids. The chain's CDR3 is CASSLAENPGTRSTDTQYF. In nucleotides, the CDR3 is TGTGCCAGCAGCTTAGCGGAAAACCCCGGGACTAGGAGCACAGATACGCAGTATTTT. Using reference TRBV7-6 and TRBJ2-3 for the parts outside the CDR3, the full variable domain is GAGVSQSPRYKVTKRGQDVALRCDPISGHVSLYWYRQALGQGPEFLTYFNYEAQQDKSGLPNDRFSAERPEGSISTLTIQRTEQRDSAMYRCASSLAENPGTRSTDTQYFGPGTRLTVL.

The V call is TRBV20-1, the J call TRBJ1-5; D is perhaps TRBD1 (5 bases). The CDR3 runs to 16 residues. Germline-derived CDR1 and CDR2 are DFQATT and SNEGSKA (reference sequence). V lost 0 bases and J lost 0, with 12 bases in between. CDR3: CSARDGRADSNQPQHF. The CDR3 DNA is TGCAGTGCTAGAGATGGCAGGGCTGATAGCAATCAGCCCCAGCATTTT.

The chain uses TRBV7-9 and TRBJ1-2; no clear D. The CDR3 runs 13 residues. Germline V gene data show CDR1 as SEHNR and CDR2 as FQNEAQ (reference sequence). V was shortened by 2 bases and J by 3 bases, with 7 bases between the two germline ends. The CDR3: CASSLIVDYGYTF. The CDR3 region has the DNA TGTGCCAGCAGCTTAATTGTGGACTATGGCTACACCTTC.

This clonotype was counted between two and nine times. The gene calls are TRBV5-1 and TRBJ1-1; possibly TRBD1 for D (5 bases). CDR3 length: 15 residues. The germline V gene has CDR1 SGHRS and CDR2 YFSETQ. V was pared by 4 bases and J by 0 bases, with 13 bases between. In nucleotides, the CDR3 is TGCGCCAGCAGCGTCGTGGGGGGGTTGAACACTGAAGCTTTCTTT. Protein: CASSVVGGLNTEAFF.

V gene TRBV6-5 combines with J gene TRBJ1-2; 12 bases are a match to TRBD1. There are 19 residues in the CDR3. J lost 3 bases, V lost 4 bases, and 15 bases had no gene match. Per the germline V gene, CDR1 is MNHEY and CDR2 is SVGAGI. The chain's CDR3 is CASSSRWGTGGSWDYGYTF. The CDR3 bases are TGTGCCAGCAGTTCCCGCTGGGGGACAGGGGGCTCTTGGGACTATGGCTACACCTTC.

This clonotype was counted between two and nine times. The chain links TRBV6-1 to TRBJ1-6; D possibly corresponds to TRBD1 (5 bases). Germline CDR1 reads MNHNS; CDR2 reads SASEGT. Trimming took off 6 bases at V and 10 bases at J, with 19 bases between the two ends. The length of the CDR3 is 15 residues. Here the CDR3 reads CASSSPPGDRSPLHF. The CDR3 DNA is TGTGCCAGCAGCTCACCTCCGGGGGATAGGTCACCCCTCCACTTT.

The V and J genes are TRBV15 and TRBJ2-1, with D unresolved. Per the germline V gene, CDR1 is LNHNV and CDR2 is YYDKDF (reference sequence). The ends were cut back, 0 bases at V and 12 bases at J, with 15 bases in the middle. The CDR3 is made up of 14 amino acids. The CDR3 is CATSRDLAVRGQFF. CDR3 nucleotide sequence: TGTGCCACCAGCAGAGACTTAGCCGTTCGTGGGCAGTTCTTC. Full variable domain (missing parts from reference TRBV15 and TRBJ2-1): DAMVIQNPRYQVTQFGKPVTLSCSQTLNHNVMYWYQQKSSQAPKLLFHYYDKDFNNEADTPDNFQSRRPNTSFCFLDIRSPGLGDTAMYLCATSRDLAVRGQFFGPGTRLTVL.

This clonotype was found a few times. The V gene is TRBV2, the J gene TRBJ1-1; 7 bases match TRBD1. The length of the CDR3 is 15 residues. V shed 7 bases and J 0 bases; nucleotides not matched to a gene: 8. Germline CDR1 and CDR2: SNHLY and FYNNEI. CDR3 coding DNA: TGTGCCAGCACTACGGGGACAGCCATGAACACTGAAGCTTTCTTT. It encodes CASTTGTAMNTEAFF.

V usage is TRBV29-1 and J usage is TRBJ2-3; tentative D call: TRBD2 (6 bases). The germline V and J ends were trimmed by 4 bases and 2 bases, with 13 bases remaining between them. Germline CDR1 reads SQVTM; CDR2 reads ANQGSEA. The CDR3 loop spans 14 amino acids. Here the CDR3 reads CSVVAEGTTDTQYF. The CDR3 DNA is TGCAGCGTTGTAGCGGAGGGGACCACAGATACGCAGTATTTT.